The clone carrying this T cell receptor beta chain was counted only a few times. 60 Vbeta and 13 Jbeta primers were used in PCR. TCRdb's table, derived via immunoSEQ multiplex PCR, lists solely in-frame clones and lacks some. The repertoire holds 160,000 or so clones, with 80% as singletons. This sample was included in a study of cytomegalovirus exposure and HLA in healthy donors. All donors participated as healthy donors of bone marrow. With 4 bases clipped from V and 2 bases from J, the junction kept 10 bases outside the gene matches. The CDR3 is made up of 16 amino acids. Per the germline V gene, CDR1 is MGHRA and CDR2 is YSYEKL.

The V and J genes are TRBV4-1 and TRBJ2-7, with 8 bases fitting TRBD1. This clonotype was sampled from a man in his thirties or forties in good health and CMV-seronegative. Sequenced: PBMCs. In DNA, the CDR3 is TGCGCCAGCAGCCTTCTCCCCGGGACAGGAGCCTACGAGCAGTACTTC. It encodes CASSLLPGTGAYEQYF.